Included here is one T cell receptor (beta chain) sequence, with context. The sample is drawn from a study of blood T cell repertoires in COVID-19. Across the whole study: In each case, the material was cDNA or gDNA derived from T cells, B-cell-depleted T cells, or PBMCs.

Germline CDR1 reads LGHDT; CDR2 reads YNNKEL (reference sequence). This CDR3 is built from 15 residues. V lost 5 bases to trimming and J lost 10 bases, with 18 bases between them. Authors' processing steps: Reference gene primers were amplified, and this amplification served to estimate nucleated cell counts. The repertoire was sequenced with immunoSEQ multiplex PCR; TCRdb's copy has only in-frame clones and lacks some. V, J and clone size were drawn from that table, and D and trimming were deduced from the DNA. The sample consists of about 63,000 clones, around 80% of them appearing once. The chain has TRBV3-1 (or the pseudogene TRBV3-2) and TRBJ1-6; D call uncertain. The sequence was collected from a human donor in a cohort sampled during active COVID-19. Sample: peripheral blood. The CDR3, as DNA: TGTGCCAGCAGCAAGCGGTCTAGGGAGGGATCACCCCTCCACTTT. Translation gives CASSKRSREGSPLHF.